This TCR beta chain appears in the sequencing data of a study of CD8+CD57+ T cells in acquired aplastic anemia. According to the study, genomic DNA was the template for TCR beta VDJ and CDR3 profiling. Each CDR3 protein gets one entry after TCRdb re-called the reads with MiXCR. Among some 140,000 distinct CDR3 sequences listed, around two fifths were seen once. The CDR3 contains 13 residues. The V and J ends lost 5 bases and 2 bases respectively, with 9 bases between them. Germline V gene lookup returns CDR1 SGHNT and CDR2 YENEEA. This clonotype was found many times. Its specificity is unknown. Findings of the study overall: The CD8+ Simpson's diversity of patients and controls was not significantly different.

The sequenced sample consisted of sorted CD4+, CD8+, or CD8+CD57+ T cells (not recorded which) from PBMCs. V and J are TRBV11-3 and TRBJ2-5, with a possible D match to TRBD1 (6 bases). This sequence originates from a human donor in good health, serving as a control. CDR3 DNA sequence: TGTGCCAGCAGCCGCAGGGGTCAAGAGACCCAGTACTTC. Encoded protein: CASSRRGQETQYF.